Following are 21 T cell receptor beta chains from one sample sequenced in a study of identical twins. TCRdb re-analysed the 5' RACE reads in MiXCR, keeping a single row per CDR3 protein. Among about 530,000 distinct CDR3 sequences listed, about 20% were seen once. The same data also contributed to another study, on yellow fever vaccine responses in identical twins.

The sample taken for sequencing was CD4+ T cells sorted from blood. The receptors shown here come from a woman in her late teens or twenties in good health.

The chain is built from TRBV4-1 and TRBJ1-1, with D unclear. V was clipped by 1 base and J by 0 bases, with 12 bases between them. There are 16 residues in the CDR3. The germline gives CDR1 MGHRA, CDR2 YSYEKL. For the CDR3, the DNA is TGCGCCAGCAGCCAAGTTCCTTATCGCCTGAACACTGAAGCTTTCTTT. It codes for CASSQVPYRLNTEAFF.

This clonotype was detected only a few times. This CDR3 reads CASSLEGTGAFYEQYF. The CDR3 nucleotides are TGTGCCAGCAGTTTAGAGGGGACAGGAGCCTTCTACGAGCAGTACTTC. The V gene is TRBV12-3 or TRBV12-4, the J gene TRBJ2-7; 8 positions match TRBD1. The junction had 8 bases not matched to a gene; V was cut back by 1 base and J by 3 bases. The length of the CDR3 is 16 residues.

This clonotype was found a few times. The genes are TRBV12-3 or TRBV12-4 and TRBJ2-7, with 11 bases identical to TRBD2. The V gene end was trimmed by 3 bases and the J gene end by 4 bases; junction bases not matched to a gene: 2. The CDR3 length is 14 residues. The CDR3 reads CASSFLAGGYEQYF. CDR3 in DNA: TGTGCCAGCAGTTTTCTAGCGGGAGGTTACGAGCAGTACTTC.

The J gene is TRBJ2-7, the V gene TRBV20-1; the D is unclear. V was shortened by 6 bases and J by 3 bases, with 18 bases between the two germline ends. Germline V gene sequence: CDR1 DFQATT, CDR2 SNEGSKA (reference sequence). The CDR3 spans 14 residues. The CDR3 DNA follows: TGCAGTGCCCCCCCCGGCGGCCAGATCTACGAGCAGTACGTC. Translated, it gives CSAPPGGQIYEQYV.

This clonotype has a handful of counts. This chain joins TRBV10-3 and TRBJ2-7; no reliable D call. The V gene lost 3 bases and the J gene lost 0 bases, with 12 bases spanning the gap. CDR1 and CDR2 (germline): ENHRY, SYGVKD. This CDR3 has 15 amino acids. CDR3 region: CAISEKELSSYEQYF. The CDR3 DNA follows: TGTGCCATCAGTGAAAAAGAATTATCCTCCTACGAGCAGTACTTC.

This clonotype was observed a few times. For the CDR3, the DNA is TGCAGCGTTGAAGTTGGGTTAACTATCGCTGAAGCTTTCTTT. It codes for CSVEVGLTIAEAFF. The chain combines TRBV29-1 with TRBJ1-1, with D unresolved. CDR1 and CDR2 from the germline V gene are SQVTM and ANQGSEA. The CDR3 length is 14 residues. V was cut by 1 base and J by 6 bases, with 15 bases left in between.

A few counts support this clonotype. DNA of the CDR3: TGTGCCAGCAGCTTAGCTCAGGGACTAGCGGGGGGGTACAATGAGCAGTTCTTC. Its translation: CASSLAQGLAGGYNEQFF. The chain links TRBV7-8 to TRBJ2-1; 16 bases map to TRBD2. The CDR3 has 18 amino acids. CDR1 and CDR2 from the germline V gene are SGHVS and FQNEAQ. The V gene end was trimmed by 0 bases and the J gene end by 4 bases; junction bases not matched to a gene: 3.

The chain carries TRBV6-1 and TRBJ2-5, with 11 bases lining up with TRBD2. J gave up 1 base and V 5 bases, and 6 bases lay outside the gene matches. This CDR3 spans 16 amino acids. The germline V gene has CDR1 MNHNS and CDR2 SASEGT. The CDR3 nucleotides read TGTGCCAGCAGTCTCGGACTAGCGGGCTCCCAAGAGACCCAGTACTTC. This encodes CASSLGLAGSQETQYF.

This clonotype was detected a few times. The chain links TRBV6-4 to TRBJ2-1, with 9 bases fitting TRBD1. Looked up from germline, CDR1 is MRHNA and CDR2 is SNTAGT. The CDR3 runs to 12 residues. J was trimmed by 16 bases and V by 4 bases; bases with no gene match: 8. CDR3 protein: CASSALTGGLFF. In DNA form, the CDR3 reads TGTGCCAGCAGTGCCCTGACAGGGGGATTATTCTTC.

J is TRBJ1-1 and V is TRBV20-1; D remains unclear. Trimming shortened V by 2 bases and J by 3 bases, and 10 bases separated the two germline ends. The germline CDR1 and CDR2 sequences are DFQATT and SNEGSKA (reference sequence). The CDR3 has 13 amino acids. The CDR3 is CSARSRFYTEAFF. CDR3 DNA: TGCAGTGCTAGAAGCAGGTTCTACACTGAAGCTTTCTTT.

The chain carries TRBV12-3 or TRBV12-4 and TRBJ1-6; D gene unclear. The V and J ends lost 2 bases and 9 bases respectively, with 11 bases between them. There are 14 residues in the CDR3. This CDR3 is CASSLSQFTSPLHF. The CDR3 DNA sequence: TGTGCCAGCAGTTTATCACAGTTTACTTCACCCCTCCACTTT.

This clonotype occurred a few times. V is TRBV28 and J is TRBJ2-2; D might be TRBD1 (6 bases). Trimming removed 8 bases from V and 6 bases from J, with 19 bases in between. Germline V gives CDR1 MDHEN, CDR2 SYDVKM. The CDR3 is 15 residues long. DNA for the CDR3: TGTGCCAGCGCGCGTAGGCAGGGGCGGGCCGGGGAGCTGTTTTTT. Its translation is CASARRQGRAGELFF.

This chain connects TRBV7-8 to TRBJ2-1, with a possible D match to TRBD2 (5 bases). The germline V gene has CDR1 SGHVS and CDR2 FQNEAQ. Trimming pared 9 bases from V and 0 bases from J, leaving 12 bases between. The CDR3 is made up of 14 amino acids. The CDR3 DNA follows: TGTGCCAGGAGGATGGGGAGCTCCTACAATGAGCAGTTCTTC. Translation: CARRMGSSYNEQFF.

This clonotype has a count of ten or more. This rearrangement joins TRBV27 to TRBJ1-5; TRBD1 agrees at 9 bases. The CDR3 has 17 amino acids. The V gene's germline CDR1 is MNHEY and CDR2 SMNVEV (reference sequence). Trimming cost V 4 bases and J 0 bases; bases outside gene matches: 7. CDR3 sequence reads: CASSSRTGAFSNQPQHF. The CDR3 region has the DNA TGTGCCAGCAGTTCCCGGACAGGGGCCTTTAGCAATCAGCCCCAGCATTTT.

The CDR3, as DNA: TGCAGTCCCCGTCTACAAGAGACCCAGTACTTC. Translation: CSPRLQETQYF. The chain combines TRBV20-1 with TRBJ2-5; no clear D gene. Looked up from germline, CDR1 is DFQATT and CDR2 is SNEGSKA (reference sequence). This CDR3 is 11 amino acids long. V was shortened by 8 bases and J by 2 bases, with 9 bases between the two germline ends.

This clonotype was observed a handful of times. V gene TRBV2 combines with J gene TRBJ2-1, with D unclear. Germline CDR1 is SNHLY and CDR2 is FYNNEI. V lost 5 bases and J 9 bases, leaving 11 bases between the germline ends. The length of the CDR3 is 12 residues. As DNA, the CDR3 is TGTGCCAGCAGTTCCGCGTTGGGTGAGCAGTTCTTC. It encodes CASSSALGEQFF.

This sequence joins TRBV7-2 and TRBJ1-4; D unresolved. Per germline, CDR1 SGHTA and CDR2 FQGNSA. V lost 2 bases and J 0 bases, leaving 7 bases between the germline ends. The CDR3 has 15 amino acids. The DNA of the CDR3 is TGTGCCAGCAGCTTACAAGCGGCAACTAATGAAAAACTGTTTTTT. As protein: CASSLQAATNEKLFF.

This clonotype occurred a few times. This sequence joins TRBV14 and TRBJ2-2; D is uncertain. Trimming stripped 0 bases from V and 5 bases from J, with 10 bases between. Germline V gene data show CDR1 as SGHDN and CDR2 as FVKESK. The CDR3 totals 15 residues. The CDR3 spells CASSQELMRTGELFF. The CDR3 bases are TGTGCCAGCAGCCAAGAATTGATGAGAACCGGGGAGCTGTTTTTT.

The J gene is TRBJ2-3, the V gene TRBV3-1; no clear D. CDR1 LGHDT and CDR2 YNNKEL come from the germline V gene (reference sequence). This CDR3 region has 17 residues. Deletions cut 0 bases from V and 8 bases from J, with 21 bases between. The CDR3 coding sequence is TGTGCCAGCAGCCAAGACCGGACCGCCTACCGATTCGGTACGCAGTATTTT. Translation gives CASSQDRTAYRFGTQYF.

The chain recombines TRBV10-2 with TRBJ2-7; TRBD2 agrees at 15 bases. The CDR3 loop spans 16 amino acids. CDR1 is WSHSY, CDR2 SAAADI, per germline. V dropped 6 bases and J dropped 4; count of bases not matched to a gene: 7. The CDR3 DNA sequence: TGCGCCAGCAGCCCTAGGACTAGCGGGAGGGGGTACGAGCAGTACTTC. Its protein is CASSPRTSGRGYEQYF.

This clonotype was picked up many times. V usage is TRBV24-1 and J usage is TRBJ2-5, with 7 bases identical to TRBD1. CDR1 and CDR2 from the germline V gene are KGHDR and SFDVKD. Trimming at V came to 7 bases and at J to 5 bases, leaving 6 bases not matched to a gene. This CDR3 contains 13 residues. The CDR3 DNA follows: TGTGCCACCAGGGACAGGCTTTCGGAGACCCAGTACTTC. This codes for CATRDRLSETQYF.